What follows are 5 T cell receptor beta chains derived from one specimen sequenced in a study of CD8 T cells in Susac syndrome. Reverse transcription of 0.5 to 1 ug RNA was carried out with random hexamers. TCRdb reprocessed the immunoSEQ multiplex PCR reads with MiXCR, giving one entry per CDR3 protein. The repertoire includes 130,000 or so distinct CDR3 sequences, around 94% of them detected once, and just over 0.095% sits in the top ten. Source material: CD4+ T cells from PBMCs. Receptors originate from a human donor in good health.

The chain joins TRBV5-6 to TRBJ2-7; D gene unclear. Looked up from germline, CDR1 is SGHDT and CDR2 is YYEEEE. Between the trimmed V and J ends, which lost 3 bases and 6 bases, there was a span of 10 bases. CDR3 length: 12 amino acids. The chain's CDR3 is CASSSNVVEQYF. Here the CDR3 DNA reads TGTGCCAGCAGCTCCAATGTCGTCGAGCAGTACTTC.

This chain links TRBV12-3 or TRBV12-4 with TRBJ2-3; D is uncertain. This CDR3 is built from 13 residues. V was trimmed by 1 base and J by 4 bases, leaving 6 bases between them. CDR3 amino acids: CASSLVEADTQYF. For the CDR3, the DNA is TGTGCCAGCAGTTTAGTCGAGGCAGATACGCAGTATTTT.

V is TRBV7-2 and J is TRBJ1-1; perhaps TRBD1 as D (5 bases). CDR3 length: 14 amino acids. The germline V gene encodes CDR1 SGHTA and CDR2 FQGNSA. V lost 3 bases and J lost 4, with 12 bases in between. Written as DNA, the CDR3 is TGTGCCAGCAGCTTGTATGGGGCGCGCACTGAAGCTTTCTTT. Its translation is CASSLYGARTEAFF.

The chain employs TRBV29-1 and TRBJ2-1; D might be TRBD2 (6 bases). The germline gives CDR1 SQVTM, CDR2 ANQGSEA. This CDR3 spans 14 amino acids. CDR3 coding DNA: TGCACCGGGTCCCATGCGGGGCCTGGTAATGAGCAGTTCTTC. Translating gives CTGSHAGPGNEQFF.

The CDR3 loop reads CASSWEEREGADTQYF. CDR3 nucleotide sequence: TGTGCCAGCAGTTGGGAGGAGCGGGAGGGGGCAGATACGCAGTATTTT. The rearrangement links TRBV6-2 or TRBV6-3 to TRBJ2-3, with 10 bases lining up with TRBD2. V trimming: 4 bases; J trimming: 4 bases; junction bases outside the gene matches: 8. Germline CDR1 MNHEY, CDR2 SVGEGT. The CDR3 has 16 residues.